This T cell receptor beta chain came from a study of control samples from healthy donors and cancer patients. Profiling relied on immunoSEQ multiplex PCR, and the TCRdb table lists in-frame clones only, not all of them. Counted here are approximately 170,000 clones, 90% to 95% occurring once; the ten biggest clones make up about 1.6%. Sequences were obtained from blood. This TCR was recovered from a woman in her thirties in good health.

The CDR3 DNA reads TGTGCCAGCTCACCCCCTCTAGCGGGAATCTACAATGAGCAGTTCTTC. Protein sequence: CASSPPLAGIYNEQFF. This chain links TRBV18 with TRBJ2-1; 9 positions agree with TRBD2. Trimming removed 3 bases from V and 3 bases from J; junction bases left unmatched: 6. CDR1 is KGHSH and CDR2 is LQKENI in the germline V gene. The CDR3 consists of 16 residues.